The 20 T cell receptor beta chains listed next were all sequenced from one sample in a study of blood T cell repertoires in COVID-19 (TCRdb year 2020). The library was built by means of the immunoSEQ multiplex PCR assay. Imported from immuneACCESS, the table was reduced by TCRdb to in-frame sequences with V and J called. These copies leave out some clones; in studies compared against another copy, an unresolved V gene accounts for under half, and the cause of the remainder is not known. Across this sample there are hundreds of thousands of clones, with 70% to 90% seen only once. The ten biggest clones cover 4.5% to 5.5% of the sample. Specimen: peripheral blood. The receptor source for this set is a man aged 50-59 years with active or convalescent COVID-19.

The V and J genes are TRBV9 and TRBJ2-7, with 7 bases fitting TRBD2. Germline V gene lookup returns CDR1 SGDLS and CDR2 YYNGEE. The CDR3 is 14 residues long. With V trimmed by 0 bases and J by 3 bases, 3 bases remained unmatched. CDR3 amino acids: CASSVGWEGYEQYF. CDR3 sequence (DNA): TGTGCCAGCAGCGTAGGCTGGGAGGGCTACGAGCAGTACTTC.

The chain uses TRBV19 and TRBJ2-3; no clear D gene. V dropped 8 bases and J dropped 3 bases, with 18 bases sitting between them. Germline-derived CDR1 and CDR2 are LNHDA and SQIVND (reference sequence). The CDR3 sequence is 15 residues long. This CDR3 reads CASSTNGFLTDTQYF. The CDR3 DNA reads TGTGCCAGTTCCACTAATGGATTTTTGACAGATACGCAGTATTTT.

This clone was seen only once. The genes are TRBV7-9 and TRBJ1-4, with TRBD1 identical over 7 bases. The CDR3 runs to 16 residues. J lost 2 bases, V lost 5 bases, and 8 bases had no gene match. The germline V gene encodes CDR1 SEHNR and CDR2 FQNEAQ (reference sequence). The CDR3 region has the DNA TGTGCCAGCAGCATGGACAGGCCCTCGACTAATGAAAAACTGTTTTTT. This encodes CASSMDRPSTNEKLFF.

The CDR3 DNA reads as TGTGCCAGCAAAGGACAGGGGAACACTGAAGCTTTCTTT. Its translation is CASKGQGNTEAFF. The rearrangement uses TRBV28 and TRBJ1-1, with 8 bases that match TRBD1. CDR3 size: 13 residues. Germline trimming cut 7 bases from V and 1 base from J; bases unmatched to any gene: 2. Germline CDR1 is MDHEN and CDR2 is SYDVKM. The full variable domain, completed using reference TRBV28 and TRBJ1-1, is DVKVTQSSRYLVKRTGEKVFLECVQDMDHENMFWYRQDPGLGLRLIYFSYDVKMKEKGDIPEGYSVSREKKERFSLILESASTNQTSMYLCASKGQGNTEAFFGQGTRLTVV.

V is TRBV7-6 and J is TRBJ2-7, with 10 bases that match TRBD2. V lost 0 bases to trimming and J lost 6 bases; unmatched junction nucleotides: 5. The CDR3 is 15 residues long. Per the germline V gene, CDR1 is SGHVS and CDR2 is FNYEAQ. The CDR3: CASSLAGTSVSEQYF. The DNA of the CDR3 is TGTGCCAGCAGCTTAGCCGGGACTAGCGTTTCCGAGCAGTACTTC.

Remarks on this clone: Since the CDR3 does not end with the conserved phenylalanine or tryptophan, this likely comes from a read error. The DNA is omitted, as the CDR3 cannot be located on it reliably, and the CDR3 follows TCRdb's listing. The chain recombines TRBV27 with TRBJ1-1. The germline CDR1 and CDR2 sequences are MNHEY and SMNVEV (reference sequence). The CDR3 has 11 residues if both end residues are counted. CDR3 loop: CASFSRPEGRV.

This chain connects TRBV2 to TRBJ1-2, with D possibly matching TRBD1 (5 bases). CDR3 length equals 15 residues. V lost 6 bases and J 2 bases, leaving 16 bases between the germline ends. The germline gives CDR1 SNHLY, CDR2 FYNNEI. CDR3 DNA: TGTGCCAGCAGCGTAACAGGAGTGAAAAACTATGGCTACACCTTC. Translated: CASSVTGVKNYGYTF.

On this clone itself: Other DNA sequences of this sample code for an identical CDR3. This chain connects TRBV30 to TRBJ2-1; the match to TRBD2 covers 12 bases. The CDR3 consists of 15 residues. From germline, CDR1 is GTSNPN and CDR2 SVGIG (reference sequence). V was clipped by 0 bases and J by 4 bases; unmatched bases: 1. The CDR3 region is CAWSVGLAGYNEQFF. For the CDR3, the DNA is TGTGCCTGGAGTGTAGGACTAGCGGGGTACAATGAGCAGTTCTTC. Supplemented by reference TRBV30 and TRBJ2-1, the full variable domain reads SQTIHQWPATLVQPVGSPLSLECTVEGTSNPNLYWYRQAAGRGLQLLFYSVGIGQISSEVPQNLSASRPQDRQFILSSKKLLLSDSGFYLCAWSVGLAGYNEQFFGPGTRLTVL.

The chain has TRBV23-1 and TRBJ1-6; TRBD1 aligns across 10 bases. TRBV23-1 is an ORF, with its function uncertain. V dropped 0 bases and J dropped 1; count of bases not matched to a gene: 6. The CDR3 contains 19 residues. CDR3 loop: CASSQSLTGGQSYNSPLHF. CDR3 coding DNA: TGCGCCAGCAGTCAATCCCTGACAGGGGGCCAGTCCTATAATTCACCCCTCCACTTT.

This sequence joins TRBV6-6 and TRBJ2-5; 8 nucleotides align to TRBD2. Trimming took 6 bases from V and 5 from J; bases not matched to a gene: 8. This CDR3 contains 14 residues. Per the germline V gene, CDR1 is MNHNY and CDR2 is SVGAGI (reference sequence). In DNA form, the CDR3 reads TGTGCCAGCAGACTTGGACGGGAGGGTGAGACCCAGTACTTC. Amino acids: CASRLGREGETQYF.

This chain connects TRBV5-1 to TRBJ2-7, with no clear D. The length of the CDR3 is 11 residues. The germline gives CDR1 SGHRS, CDR2 YFSETQ. Trimming removed 5 bases at V and 7 bases at J, with 10 bases between. DNA for the CDR3: TGCGCCAGCAGTCAGACAAAGGAGCAGTACTTC. It specifies CASSQTKEQYF.

The CDR3 sequence: CASSLGAGEGEQYF. CDR3 nucleotides: TGTGCCAGCAGCTTAGGGGCAGGGGAGGGCGAGCAGTACTTC. The gene calls are TRBV7-9 and TRBJ2-7; perhaps TRBD2 as D (7 bases). Germline values: CDR1 SEHNR, CDR2 FQNEAQ (reference sequence). The CDR3 spans 14 residues. V shed 1 base and J shed 6 bases, with 13 bases lying between them.

The chain is built from TRBV5-1 and TRBJ2-7; D is perhaps TRBD1 (6 bases). V was clipped by 5 bases and J by 1 base, with 10 bases between them. Germline CDR1 is SGHRS and CDR2 is YFSETQ. The CDR3 sequence is 13 residues long. CDR3 nucleotides: TGCGCCAGCAGGCCTACAGGGTCCTACGAGCAGTACTTC. This sequence encodes CASRPTGSYEQYF.

This chain joins TRBV15 and TRBJ1-5; D remains ambiguous. The length of the CDR3 is 14 residues. Deletions cut 5 bases from V and 5 bases from J, with 13 bases between. Germline V gives CDR1 LNHNV, CDR2 YYDKDF (reference sequence). The CDR3 region has the DNA TGTGCCACCAGCCCCGACAAAACGGATCAGCCCCAGCATTTT. Amino acids: CATSPDKTDQPQHF.

The chain couples TRBV18 to TRBJ1-3, with D perhaps matching TRBD1 (5 bases). The CDR3 covers 15 residues. The V end lost 5 bases, the J end lost 4 bases, and 15 bases lay between the germline ends. Germline V gene sequence: CDR1 KGHSH, CDR2 LQKENI. CDR3 sequence reads: CASSAIGVRGNTIYF. The CDR3, as DNA: TGTGCCAGCTCAGCTATAGGGGTCCGAGGAAACACCATATATTTT.

The chain carries TRBV21-1 and TRBJ2-3; the DNA was not compared with TRBD2, the D call given in the table. TRBV21-1 is labeled a pseudogene. The length of the CDR3 is 12 residues. CDR3 region: CYTGEITDTQYF. In DNA, the CDR3 is TGTTATACGGGGGAGATTACAGATACGCAGTATTTT.

The V and J genes are TRBV3-1 (or the pseudogene TRBV3-2) and TRBJ1-4; D may be TRBD1 (5 bases). Trimming took 1 base from V and 7 from J, leaving 10 bases between them. The CDR3 consists of 14 residues. From germline, CDR1 is LGHDT and CDR2 YNNKEL (reference sequence). The CDR3 loop is CASSQVGDREKLFF. In DNA form, the CDR3 reads TGTGCCAGCAGCCAAGTAGGGGATCGTGAAAAACTGTTTTTT.

The CDR3 sequence: CASSFQGGYNSPLHF. In DNA form, the CDR3 reads TGCGCCAGCAGCTTTCAGGGGGGATATAATTCACCCCTCCACTTT. The rearrangement links TRBV5-1 to TRBJ1-6; 7 bases fit TRBD1. The V gene's germline CDR1 is SGHRS and CDR2 YFSETQ. V lost 2 bases, J lost 4 bases, and 3 bases stayed unmatched. The CDR3 runs 15 residues.

This clone was picked up one time. The V call is TRBV2, the J call TRBJ1-6; tentatively, D is TRBD1 (5 bases). The germline V gene has CDR1 SNHLY and CDR2 FYNNEI. Trimming stripped 6 bases from V and 10 bases from J, with 19 bases between. There are 15 residues in the CDR3. As DNA, the CDR3 is TGTGCCAGCAGAGAGGGCGCCGGGGGGGGGTCACCCCTCCACTTT. This encodes CASREGAGGGSPLHF.

This clone appeared a single time. The chain uses TRBV27 and TRBJ2-1; D gene ambiguous. This CDR3 has 13 residues. CDR1 is MNHEY and CDR2 is SMNVEV in the germline V gene (reference sequence). Trimming took off 5 bases at V and 4 bases at J, with 9 bases between the two ends. The CDR3 bases are TGTGCCAGCAGTCTCTCTCAGTACAATGAGCAGTTCTTC. This translates into CASSLSQYNEQFF.